This TCR beta chain appears in the sequencing data of a study of blood T cells in healthy people across ages. A second PCR of roughly 7 to 11 cycles used a sample-barcoded 5' primer and a J-beta primer mix. In TCRdb, the 5' RACE reads were re-called with MiXCR into one record per CDR3 protein. Among 980,000 or so distinct CDR3 sequences listed, 45% to 50% were seen once. Ranging in age from roughly 6 to 90, the donors were healthy Caucasian individuals from Russia. Remarks on this clonotype: As yet, its antigen is unknown.

Regarding the study as a whole: When set beside aged donors, long-lived donors presented more naive CD4+ cells and higher diversity. A roughly linear age-dependent decrease characterized TCR beta diversity per million T cells. Naive T cell percentage strongly correlated with TCR beta diversity.

The clonotype was recovered from a man between 25 and 39 years old in good health. The specimen was blood.

The CDR3 DNA follows: TGTGCCAGCAGCCCACGGGGGGGGGCAACTAATGAAAAACTGTTTTTT. As protein: CASSPRGGATNEKLFF. The chain recombines TRBV7-2 with TRBJ1-4; D might be TRBD1 (5 bases). Looked up from germline, CDR1 is SGHTA and CDR2 is FQGNSA. This CDR3 is 16 amino acids long. V lost 5 bases and J lost 0, with 13 bases in between.